One and the same sample provided the 11 T cell receptor beta chains below, sequenced in a study of blood T cell repertoires in COVID-19 (dated by TCRdb to between 2020 and 2021). Library prep was done by the immunoSEQ multiplex PCR assay. Drawn from immuneACCESS, this table holds only the in-frame rearrangements with V and J called that TCRdb kept. Clones are partly lost; checked studies trace under half to an unresolved V gene and leave the rest unexplained. This sample has over 35,000 clones in its table, and around nine tenths of those were observed once. The ten largest clones add up to 3% to 4.5% of the sample. The sample taken for sequencing was peripheral blood. The receptors were gathered from a man in his forties with COVID-19, enrolled during active disease.

The CDR3 coding sequence is TGCGCCAGCAGCTTGGGGGGCCGTTCTTCCTACGAGCAGTACTTC. Protein: CASSLGGRSSYEQYF. J is TRBJ2-7 and V is TRBV5-1, with a possible D match to TRBD1 (5 bases). Germline V gene lookup returns CDR1 SGHRS and CDR2 YFSETQ. Trimming removed 0 bases at V and 1 base at J, with 11 bases between. This CDR3 is 15 amino acids long. Variable domain in full (rest from reference TRBV5-1 and TRBJ2-7): KAGVTQTPRYLIKTRGQQVTLSCSPISGHRSVSWYQQTPGQGLQFLFEYFSETQRNKGNFPGRFSGRQFSNSRSEMNVSTLELGDSALYLCASSLGGRSSYEQYFGPGTRLTVT.

J is TRBJ1-6 and V is TRBV6-5; 8 bases align to TRBD1. Germline CDR1 and CDR2: MNHEY and SVGAGI. J was trimmed by 10 bases and V by 6 bases; bases with no gene match: 5. The CDR3 extends over 13 amino acids. The CDR3 reads CASSTGGRSPLHF. CDR3 DNA sequence: TGTGCCAGCAGCACAGGGGGGCGGTCACCCCTCCACTTT.

This chain uses TRBV5-4 with TRBJ2-1; possible D gene TRBD1, 7 bases. Germline V CDR1 and CDR2: SGHNT, YYREEE (reference sequence). CDR3 length equals 16 residues. Trimming left V 0 bases short and J 3 bases short, with 13 bases between. CDR3 in DNA: TGTGCCAGCAGCTTGGAGGGCAGGGGGGTCTACAATGAGCAGTTCTTC. Protein sequence: CASSLEGRGVYNEQFF.

This clone was counted a few times. The rearrangement uses TRBV2 and TRBJ2-1; 14 bases map to TRBD2. The CDR3 length is 16 residues. CDR1 and CDR2 (germline): SNHLY, FYNNEI. V was clipped by 5 bases and J by 7 bases; unmatched bases: 7. The CDR3 DNA follows: TGTGCCAGCAGTCGGGGGACTAGCGGGAGAAAAAATGAGCAGTTCTTC. Translating it yields CASSRGTSGRKNEQFF.

The CDR3 is CASSYVVGGGDYGYTF. The CDR3 coding sequence is TGTGCCAGCAGTTACGTCGTCGGAGGGGGCGACTATGGCTACACCTTC. V and J are TRBV6-5 and TRBJ1-2, with 7 bases lining up with TRBD1. Germline CDR1 MNHEY, CDR2 SVGAGI. V was pared by 2 bases and J by 3 bases, with 9 bases of the junction left unmatched. CDR3 length equals 16 residues.

J is TRBJ2-7 and V is TRBV5-1, with 7 bases identical to TRBD1. The germline gives CDR1 SGHRS, CDR2 YFSETQ. V shed 2 bases, J shed 2 bases, and the junction held 10 bases outside the gene matches. This CDR3 is 16 amino acids long. CDR3 sequence (DNA): TGCGCCAGCAGCTTTGGGGTACAGGGGTCAACCTACGAGCAGTACTTC. This codes for CASSFGVQGSTYEQYF.

The chain couples TRBV14 to TRBJ1-2, with 7 bases lining up with TRBD1. J was trimmed by 4 bases and V by 0 bases; bases with no gene match: 8. This CDR3 has 16 amino acids. Germline V lookup: CDR1 SGHDN, CDR2 FVKESK. The CDR3 nucleotides read TGTGCCAGCAGCCAAGATGGCTCAGGGGGAATCTATGGCTACACCTTC. It codes for CASSQDGSGGIYGYTF.

The rearrangement joins TRBV7-9 to TRBJ1-2; D gene uncertain. V lost 5 bases and J 8 bases, leaving 15 bases between the germline ends. The CDR3 covers 13 residues. Germline CDR1 reads SEHNR; CDR2 reads FQNEAQ (reference sequence). The CDR3 DNA reads as TGTGCCAGCAGCCGATCTTCCGGGAACGGCTACACCTTC. It codes for CASSRSSGNGYTF.

The J gene is TRBJ1-2, the V gene TRBV10-1; 9 bases are shared with TRBD1. The junction had 7 bases not matched to a gene; V was cut back by 11 bases and J by 0 bases. The CDR3 is made up of 14 amino acids. Germline CDR1 WNHNN, CDR2 SYGVQD (reference sequence). The CDR3 loop is CAAVQGAPNYGYTF. DNA of the CDR3: TGCGCCGCTGTACAGGGGGCGCCTAACTATGGCTACACCTTC.

This rearrangement joins TRBV4-1 to TRBJ1-5; 8 nucleotides align to TRBD1. V lost 1 base, J lost 1 base, and 6 bases stayed unmatched. The CDR3 totals 17 residues. CDR1 and CDR2 (germline): MGHRA, YSYEKL. CDR3 sequence (DNA): TGCGCCAGCAGCCAAGGGGCAGGGGGCTGGAGCAATCAGCCCCAGCATTTT. This sequence encodes CASSQGAGGWSNQPQHF.

The gene calls are TRBV30 and TRBJ2-3; 10 bases align to TRBD2. V lost 1 base, J lost 4 bases, and 5 bases stayed unmatched. The CDR3 spans 15 residues. The germline gives CDR1 GTSNPN, CDR2 SVGIG (reference sequence). The CDR3 DNA reads TGTGCCTGGAGTGGGCTAGCGGGAGTGTCAGATACGCAGTATTTT. Its protein product is CAWSGLAGVSDTQYF.